This T cell receptor beta chain emerged from a study of T cell responses to AZD1222 COVID-19 vaccine. Study findings and constraints: Donors in the cohort were predominantly white British and more often female, and clonal diversity was possibly underestimated.

This clone was counted a few times. The antigen is undetermined. The table came from immunoSEQ multiplex PCR; TCRdb's copy has only in-frame clones and leaves some out. Of nearly 100,000 clones listed, over 75% are singletons. Trimming removed 5 bases at V and 1 base at J, with 14 bases between. CDR3 length: 15 amino acids. The germline V gene has CDR1 MGHRA and CDR2 YSYEKL. The receptor comes from an adult in good health. The rearrangement uses TRBV4-1 and TRBJ2-5, with D maybe TRBD1 (5 bases). Specimen: peripheral blood, collected on day 0 of AZD1222 vaccination. The CDR3 is CASSDRWGSQETQYF. CDR3 coding DNA: TGCGCCAGCAGCGATAGGTGGGGCAGCCAAGAGACCCAGTACTTC.